The subject of this entry is one T cell receptor (beta chain). Assay: immunoSEQ multiplex PCR; the TCRdb copy retains only in-frame clones and omits some. The table shows about 59,000 clones, with 90% to 95% occurring only once. CDR1 and CDR2 from the germline V gene are LGHNA and YSLEER. The V and J ends lost 1 base and 4 bases respectively, with 10 bases between them. The length of the CDR3 is 15 residues. The sample comes from a study of T cell changes during pregnancy in multiple sclerosis. This clonotype was obtained from a female donor in good health, enrolled as a control in a pregnancy study. This sequence joins TRBV4-3 and TRBJ1-4; D is undetermined. The sequences come from peripheral blood, collected in the third trimester of pregnancy. CDR3 region: CASSQGRMVNEKLFF. DNA of the CDR3: TGCGCCAGCAGCCAAGGTAGAATGGTTAATGAAAAACTGTTTTTT.